A single sample is the source of the 20 T cell receptor beta chains below, sequenced in a study of cytomegalovirus exposure and HLA in healthy donors. Researchers ran the PCR with 60 Vbeta and 13 Jbeta primers. TCRdb keeps only in-frame clones here, not all; method: immunoSEQ multiplex PCR. The profile shows 150,000 to 200,000 clones, roughly 80% of them singletons. Material for sequencing was PBMCs. The receptor set was obtained from a woman in her thirties in good health and CMV-seropositive.

The J gene is TRBJ2-1, the V gene TRBV30; 7 bases are shared with TRBD2. CDR1 GTSNPN and CDR2 SVGIG come from the germline V gene (reference sequence). CDR3 length: 12 residues. V was pared by 0 bases and J by 15 bases, with 8 bases of the junction left unmatched. The CDR3 DNA reads TGTGCCTGGAGTGTAGGCGGGACTAAGGCGTTCTTC. It yields the protein CAWSVGGTKAFF.

This sequence joins TRBV5-4 and TRBJ1-2; 7 bases agree with TRBD1. Germline-derived CDR1 and CDR2 are SGHNT and YYREEE (reference sequence). The V segment lost 0 bases and the J segment 2 bases; nucleotides outside the gene matches: 7. This CDR3 comprises 16 residues. CDR3 nucleotide sequence: TGTGCCAGCAGCTTGGGTCTGACAGGGTTGAACTATGGCTACACCTTC. Its protein is CASSLGLTGLNYGYTF.

This rearrangement joins TRBV6-5 to TRBJ1-6, with D tentatively TRBD1 (5 bases). V was pared by 5 bases and J by 3 bases, with 8 bases between. This CDR3 spans 14 amino acids. Germline CDR1 MNHEY, CDR2 SVGAGI. The CDR3 DNA follows: TGTGCCAGCAGTGGGGCCAGCTATAATTCACCCCTCCACTTT. Translation gives CASSGASYNSPLHF.

This clone is a singleton in its sample. DNA of the CDR3: TGTGCCAGCAGCCGAGACAGGGTCTTTGAAAAACTGTTTTTT. It encodes CASSRDRVFEKLFF. V is TRBV5-6 and J is TRBJ1-4, with TRBD1 identical over 7 bases. Germline CDR1 SGHDT, CDR2 YYEEEE. Germline trimming cut 4 bases from V and 7 bases from J; bases unmatched to any gene: 7. The CDR3 has 14 residues.

This chain joins TRBV6-5 and TRBJ2-7, with TRBD2 identical over 10 bases. This CDR3 has 14 amino acids. Germline CDR1 is MNHEY and CDR2 is SVGAGI. V shed 5 bases and J 4 bases; nucleotides not matched to a gene: 5. The CDR3 is CASSEVAGGYEQYF. CDR3 in DNA: TGTGCCAGCAGTGAGGTAGCGGGGGGTTACGAGCAGTACTTC.

A few counts support this clone. The rearrangement uses TRBV7-2 and TRBJ1-5, with 8 nucleotides matching TRBD1. Germline V gives CDR1 SGHTA, CDR2 FQGNSA. The junction had 10 bases not matched to a gene; V was cut back by 5 bases and J by 7 bases. The CDR3 has 15 amino acids. CDR3 region: CASSPPGTGWQPQHF. CDR3 nucleotide sequence: TGTGCCAGCAGCCCCCCCGGGACAGGATGGCAGCCCCAGCATTTT.

This chain uses TRBV27 with TRBJ2-7; TRBD1 agrees at 8 bases. CDR3 size: 15 residues. Unmatched junction bases numbered 12, after V lost 8 bases and J lost 3 bases. The V gene's germline CDR1 is MNHEY and CDR2 SMNVEV (reference sequence). This CDR3 is CASGNTGQARYEQYF. CDR3 nucleotides: TGTGCCAGCGGTAATACGGGACAGGCGCGCTACGAGCAGTACTTC.

Concerning this clone itself: Different DNA sequences within this sample yield the same CDR3. The gene calls are TRBV5-4 and TRBJ2-5; perhaps TRBD2 as D (5 bases). Trimming shortened V by 2 bases and J by 4 bases, and 9 bases separated the two germline ends. The CDR3 is 13 amino acids. Germline V lookup: CDR1 SGHNT, CDR2 YYREEE (reference sequence). The CDR3 sequence is CASSLPAGETQYF. The CDR3 coding sequence is TGTGCCAGCAGCTTACCCGCGGGAGAGACCCAGTACTTC.

This chain connects TRBV6-5 to TRBJ2-7, with 8 bases fitting TRBD1. The CDR3 loop spans 13 amino acids. The V gene's germline CDR1 is MNHEY and CDR2 SVGAGI. The J segment lost 6 bases and the V segment lost 8 bases, leaving 9 bases of the junction unmatched. CDR3 protein: CASRGAGGVEQYF. For the CDR3, the DNA is TGTGCCAGCCGCGGGGCAGGGGGCGTCGAGCAGTACTTC.

The V gene is TRBV5-1, the J gene TRBJ1-2; D is undetermined. V dropped 4 bases and J dropped 4 bases, with 8 bases sitting between them. The CDR3 covers 12 residues. Germline V gene data show CDR1 as SGHRS and CDR2 as YFSETQ. The CDR3 protein is CASSNGIYGYTF. CDR3 nucleotides: TGCGCCAGCAGCAACGGGATCTATGGCTACACCTTC.

This sequence joins TRBV7-3 and TRBJ1-1; 9 nucleotides match TRBD1. V dropped 5 bases and J dropped 1; count of bases not matched to a gene: 8. This CDR3 has 16 amino acids. Germline CDR1 is SGHTA and CDR2 is FQGTGA. CDR3 sequence: CASSDRGGVTNTEAFF. Written as DNA, the CDR3 is TGTGCCAGCAGCGACAGGGGGGGGGTAACGAACACTGAAGCTTTCTTT.

The chain carries TRBV19 and TRBJ2-7; D is unresolved. V lost 6 bases and J lost 0, with 9 bases in between. This CDR3 has 13 residues. Germline V CDR1 and CDR2: LNHDA, SQIVND (reference sequence). For the CDR3, the DNA is TGTGCCAGTAGCTTCACGAGCTCCTACGAGCAGTACTTC. This gives the protein CASSFTSSYEQYF.

V usage is TRBV4-2 and J usage is TRBJ2-7; D perhaps matches TRBD2 (5 bases). Trimming took 3 bases from V and 4 from J, leaving 10 bases between them. CDR3 length: 13 residues. Germline V gene data show CDR1 as LGHNA and CDR2 as YNFKEQ. As DNA, the CDR3 is TGTGCCAGCAGCCAGGAACTAGAGTACGAGCAGTACTTC. Translating it yields CASSQELEYEQYF.

V and J are TRBV9 and TRBJ2-3; D call uncertain. CDR1 is SGDLS, CDR2 YYNGEE, per germline. CDR3 length equals 12 residues. V was trimmed by 4 bases and J by 3 bases, leaving 6 bases between them. CDR3 amino acids: CASSPPTDTQYF. DNA for the CDR3: TGTGCCAGCAGCCCCCCAACAGATACGCAGTATTTT.

This sequence joins TRBV6-5 and TRBJ2-3; 8 nucleotides match TRBD2. V gave up 3 bases and J gave up 4 bases; unmatched junction bases: 9. The CDR3 contains 16 residues. Germline CDR1 reads MNHEY; CDR2 reads SVGAGI. CDR3 in amino acids: CASSYGGGGYPDTQYF. As DNA, the CDR3 is TGTGCCAGCAGTTATGGGGGCGGGGGGTACCCAGATACGCAGTATTTT.

There are a few counts of this clone. This chain connects TRBV11-3 to TRBJ1-4; D is possibly TRBD1 (5 bases). Germline V gene data show CDR1 as SGHNT and CDR2 as YENEEA. The CDR3 is 15 amino acids. V was cut by 0 bases and J by 7 bases, with 12 bases left in between. The CDR3 DNA reads TGTGCCAGCAGCTTAGAGGCGGGACGCGTTGAAAAACTGTTTTTT. Protein: CASSLEAGRVEKLFF.

In its sample, this clone was seen once. The chain links TRBV27 to TRBJ1-2; D not certain. Germline CDR1 reads MNHEY; CDR2 reads SMNVEV (reference sequence). The CDR3 has 15 amino acids. V was clipped by 2 bases and J by 0 bases, with 10 bases between them. CDR3 sequence (DNA): TGTGCCAGCAGTTTAGGAGGGCGAGCTAACTATGGCTACACCTTC. Amino acids: CASSLGGRANYGYTF.

The V gene is TRBV5-1, the J gene TRBJ2-5, with 10 nucleotides matching TRBD2. This CDR3 has 14 residues. Germline V lookup: CDR1 SGHRS, CDR2 YFSETQ. J gave up 4 bases and V 4 bases, and 4 bases lay outside the gene matches. The CDR3 DNA is TGCGCCAGCAGCGCGGGACTAGCGAGAGAGACCCAGTACTTC. Translation: CASSAGLARETQYF.

The J gene is TRBJ1-5, the V gene TRBV27; TRBD1 matches at 10 bases. The CDR3 runs to 14 residues. Germline assignment: CDR1 MNHEY and CDR2 SMNVEV (reference sequence). Trimming took 5 bases from V and 5 from J; bases not matched to a gene: 3. CDR3 in amino acids: CASSRGTGDQPQHF. CDR3 sequence (DNA): TGTGCCAGCAGTCGAGGGACAGGGGATCAGCCCCAGCATTTT.

The chain recombines TRBV2 with TRBJ2-7, with D perhaps TRBD1 (6 bases). V was trimmed by 5 bases and J by 4 bases, leaving 12 bases between them. From germline, CDR1 is SNHLY and CDR2 FYNNEI. There are 13 residues in the CDR3. The CDR3 nucleotides read TGTGCCAGCAGTTTAGGGACATCGTACGAGCAGTACTTC. Amino acids: CASSLGTSYEQYF.